This note documents a single T cell receptor (beta chain) sequence. The sample is drawn from a study of T-cell memory formation after mild COVID-19. cDNA libraries for TCR alpha and TCR beta, carrying sample barcodes and UMIs, came from 5'RACE with constant-segment primers. One entry per CDR3 protein, called by TCRdb with MiXCR from the 5' RACE reads. The sample includes around 390,000 distinct CDR3 sequences, approximately 15% of them seen just once. Material for sequencing was PBMCs or a T cell subset sorted from them (not recorded which). The TCR sequence derives from a man aged 18-30 years who had mild COVID-19 (a few samples of this study predate the infection). Cell type and time point are not known.

The CDR3 sequence is CASSRGTDEAFF. The DNA of the CDR3 is TGTGCCAGCAGCCGAGGGACAGATGAAGCTTTCTTT. V usage is TRBV7-9 and J usage is TRBJ1-1; 7 bases fit TRBD1. The ends lost 5 bases at V and 7 bases at J; junction bases unmatched: 4. Germline CDR1 SEHNR, CDR2 FQNEAQ (reference sequence). The CDR3 extends over 12 amino acids.